The 7 T cell receptor beta chains below were found in one sample sequenced in a study of CD8 T cells in Susac syndrome. With random hexamers, 0.5 to 1 ug RNA was reverse transcribed. TCRdb reprocessed the immunoSEQ multiplex PCR reads with MiXCR, giving one entry per CDR3 protein. The table has over 100,000 distinct CDR3 sequences, less than 95% seen once. Material: CD8+ T cells from PBMCs. The receptors stem from a human donor in good health.

The rearrangement joins TRBV20-1 to TRBJ2-7; 9 bases align to TRBD2. Trimming at V came to 2 bases and at J to 0 bases, leaving 5 bases not matched to a gene. CDR1 is DFQATT and CDR2 is SNEGSKA in the germline V gene (reference sequence). CDR3 length: 15 amino acids. The CDR3 spells CSARTLAGFSYEQYF. In DNA, the CDR3 is TGCAGTGCTAGAACCCTAGCGGGATTCTCCTACGAGCAGTACTTC.

The V gene is TRBV7-3, the J gene TRBJ2-5; D call uncertain. V lost 5 bases, J lost 1 base, and 8 bases lay in between. Germline V CDR1 and CDR2: SGHTA, FQGTGA. This CDR3 is 13 amino acids long. CDR3 DNA sequence: TGTGCCAGCAGCCAAGTTAGCCAAGAGACCCAGTACTTC. Translating it yields CASSQVSQETQYF.

CDR3 loop: CASSPDQTGPNTEAFF. CDR3 sequence (DNA): TGCGCCAGCAGCCCAGATCAGACAGGCCCGAACACTGAAGCTTTCTTT. This chain connects TRBV5-1 to TRBJ1-1; a weak D match, TRBD1 (6 bases). The germline V gene has CDR1 SGHRS and CDR2 YFSETQ. This CDR3 region has 16 residues. Trimming shortened V by 4 bases and J by 1 base, and 17 bases separated the two germline ends.

The gene calls are TRBV20-1 and TRBJ2-1, with 7 bases matching TRBD2. Trimming took 0 bases from V and 7 from J; bases not matched to a gene: 6. The CDR3 sequence is 14 residues long. The germline V gene has CDR1 DFQATT and CDR2 SNEGSKA (reference sequence). CDR3 residues: CSAREGAGVNEQFF. CDR3 sequence (DNA): TGCAGTGCTAGAGAAGGGGCGGGAGTGAATGAGCAGTTCTTC.

The CDR3 here is CSASGNQPQHF. CDR3 in DNA: TGCAGTGCTAGCGGCAATCAGCCCCAGCATTTT. J is TRBJ1-5 and V is TRBV20-1; D remains ambiguous. CDR3 length: 11 amino acids. V was trimmed by 3 bases and J by 2 bases, leaving 2 bases between them. Germline-derived CDR1 and CDR2 are DFQATT and SNEGSKA (reference sequence).

This chain uses TRBV5-1 with TRBJ2-5, with 8 bases that match TRBD2. The CDR3 length is 15 residues. Germline V lookup: CDR1 SGHRS, CDR2 YFSETQ. After removal of 0 bases from V and 2 bases from J, the junction contained 3 bases not matched to a gene. The CDR3 DNA sequence: TGCGCCAGCAGCTTGGGACTAGCGAGGCAAGAGACCCAGTACTTC. This encodes CASSLGLARQETQYF.

This clonotype appeared once. The chain is built from TRBV5-1 and TRBJ2-6; weak D call: TRBD1 (6 bases). Germline lookup yields CDR1 SGHRS and CDR2 YFSETQ. The CDR3 loop spans 18 amino acids. V was cut by 5 bases and J by 4 bases, with 22 bases left in between. The CDR3 loop reads CASRRDMIFSAGANVLTF. DNA for the CDR3: TGCGCCAGCAGGAGGGACATGATCTTCTCTGCCGGGGCCAACGTCCTGACTTTC.